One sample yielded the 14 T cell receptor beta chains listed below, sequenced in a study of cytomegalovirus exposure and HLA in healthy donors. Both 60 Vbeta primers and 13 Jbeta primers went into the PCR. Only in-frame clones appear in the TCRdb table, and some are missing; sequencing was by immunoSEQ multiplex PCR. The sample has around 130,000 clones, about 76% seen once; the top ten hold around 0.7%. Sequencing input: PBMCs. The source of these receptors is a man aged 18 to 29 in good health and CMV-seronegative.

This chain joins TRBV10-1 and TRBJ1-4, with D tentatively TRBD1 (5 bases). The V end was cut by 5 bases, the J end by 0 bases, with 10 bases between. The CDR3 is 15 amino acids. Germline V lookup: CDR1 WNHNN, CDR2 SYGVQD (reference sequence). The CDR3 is CASSLLGATNEKLFF. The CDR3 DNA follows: TGCGCCAGCAGTCTCCTAGGGGCAACTAATGAAAAACTGTTTTTT.

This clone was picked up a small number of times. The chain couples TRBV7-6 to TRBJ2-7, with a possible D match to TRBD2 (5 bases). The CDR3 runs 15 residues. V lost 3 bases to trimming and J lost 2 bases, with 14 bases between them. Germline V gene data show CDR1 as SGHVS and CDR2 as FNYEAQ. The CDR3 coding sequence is TGTGCCAGCAGCTTCGACGGAGGAGATACCTACGAGCAGTACTTC. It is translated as CASSFDGGDTYEQYF. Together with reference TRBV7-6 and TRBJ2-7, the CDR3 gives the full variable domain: GAGVSQSPRYKVTKRGQDVALRCDPISGHVSLYWYRQALGQGPEFLTYFNYEAQQDKSGLPNDRFSAERPEGSISTLTIQRTEQRDSAMYRCASSFDGGDTYEQYFGPGTRLTVT.

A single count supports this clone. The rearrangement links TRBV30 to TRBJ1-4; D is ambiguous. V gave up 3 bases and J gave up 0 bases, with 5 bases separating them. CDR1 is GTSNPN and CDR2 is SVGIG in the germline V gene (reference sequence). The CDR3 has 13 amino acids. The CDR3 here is CAWRGSTNEKLFF. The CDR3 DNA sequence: TGTGCCTGGAGGGGCTCAACTAATGAAAAACTGTTTTTT.

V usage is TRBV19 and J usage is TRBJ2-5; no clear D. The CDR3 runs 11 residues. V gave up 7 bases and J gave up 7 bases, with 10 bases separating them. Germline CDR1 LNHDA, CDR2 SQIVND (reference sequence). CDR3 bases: TGTGCCAGTACCCTAGGCAGGACCCAGTACTTC. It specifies CASTLGRTQYF.

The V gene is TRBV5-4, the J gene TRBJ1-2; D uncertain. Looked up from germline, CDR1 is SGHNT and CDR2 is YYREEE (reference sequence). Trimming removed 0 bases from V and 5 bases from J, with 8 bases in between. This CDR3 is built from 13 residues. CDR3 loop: CASSLDSPYGYTF. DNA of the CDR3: TGTGCCAGCAGCTTGGACAGCCCTTATGGCTACACCTTC.

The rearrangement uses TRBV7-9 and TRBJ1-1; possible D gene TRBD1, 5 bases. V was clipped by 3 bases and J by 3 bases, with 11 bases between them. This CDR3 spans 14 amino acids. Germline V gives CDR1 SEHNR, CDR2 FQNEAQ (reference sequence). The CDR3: CASSFGGGDTEAFF. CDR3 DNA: TGTGCCAGCAGCTTTGGGGGAGGGGACACTGAAGCTTTCTTT.

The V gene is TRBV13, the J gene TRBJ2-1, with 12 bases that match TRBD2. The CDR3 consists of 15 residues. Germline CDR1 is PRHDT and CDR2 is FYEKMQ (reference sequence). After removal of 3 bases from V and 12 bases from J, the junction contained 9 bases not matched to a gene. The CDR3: CASSFTSGGYLGQFF. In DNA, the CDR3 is TGTGCCAGCAGCTTCACTAGCGGGGGGTACTTAGGGCAGTTCTTC.

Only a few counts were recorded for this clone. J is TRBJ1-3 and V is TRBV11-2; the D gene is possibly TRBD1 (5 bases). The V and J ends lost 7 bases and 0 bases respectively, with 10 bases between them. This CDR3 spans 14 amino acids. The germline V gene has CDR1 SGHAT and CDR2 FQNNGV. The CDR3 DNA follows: TGTGCCAGCAAACAGGTACCCTCTGGAAACACCATATATTTT. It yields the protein CASKQVPSGNTIYF. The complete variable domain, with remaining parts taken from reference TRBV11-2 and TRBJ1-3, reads EAGVAQSPRYKIIEKRQSVAFWCNPISGHATLYWYQQILGQGPKLLIQFQNNGVVDDSQLPKDRFSAERLKGVDSTLKIQPAKLEDSAVYLCASKQVPSGNTIYFGEGSWLTVV.

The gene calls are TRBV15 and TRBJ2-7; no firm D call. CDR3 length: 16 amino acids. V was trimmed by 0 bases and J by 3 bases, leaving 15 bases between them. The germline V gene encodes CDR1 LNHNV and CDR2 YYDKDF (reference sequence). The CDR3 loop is CATSREYAGQVYEQYF. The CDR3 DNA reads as TGTGCCACCAGCAGAGAGTACGCAGGCCAAGTCTACGAGCAGTACTTC.

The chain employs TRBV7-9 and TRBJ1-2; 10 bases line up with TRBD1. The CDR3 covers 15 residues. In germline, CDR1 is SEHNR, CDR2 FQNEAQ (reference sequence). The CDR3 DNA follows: TGTGCTATAACCGGACAGGGGGTGATTAACTATGGCTACACCTTC. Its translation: CAITGQGVINYGYTF.

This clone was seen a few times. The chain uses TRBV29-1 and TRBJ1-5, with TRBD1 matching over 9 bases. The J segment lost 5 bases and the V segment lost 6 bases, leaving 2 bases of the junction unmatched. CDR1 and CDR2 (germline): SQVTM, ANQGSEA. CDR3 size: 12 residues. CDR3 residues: CSVRDRDQPQHF. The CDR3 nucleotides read TGCAGCGTCCGGGACAGGGATCAGCCCCAGCATTTT.

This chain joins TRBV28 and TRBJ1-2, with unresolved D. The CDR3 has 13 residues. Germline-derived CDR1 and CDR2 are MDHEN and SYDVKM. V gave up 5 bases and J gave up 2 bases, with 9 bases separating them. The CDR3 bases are TGTGCCAGCAGTCGTGGAGTCAACTATGGCTACACCTTC. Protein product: CASSRGVNYGYTF.

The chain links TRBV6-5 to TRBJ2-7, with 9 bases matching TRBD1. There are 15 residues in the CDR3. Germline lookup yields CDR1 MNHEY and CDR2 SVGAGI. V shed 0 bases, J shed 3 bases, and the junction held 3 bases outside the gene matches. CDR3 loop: CASSYSGTGNYEQYF. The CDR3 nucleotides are TGTGCCAGCAGTTACTCCGGGACAGGGAACTACGAGCAGTACTTC.

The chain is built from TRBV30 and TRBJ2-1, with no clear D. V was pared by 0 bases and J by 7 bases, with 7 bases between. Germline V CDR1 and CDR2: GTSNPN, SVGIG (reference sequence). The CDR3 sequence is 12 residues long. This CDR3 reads CAWSVSGNEQFF. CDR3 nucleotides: TGTGCCTGGAGTGTTTCCGGGAATGAGCAGTTCTTC.